The 24 T cell receptor beta chains listed next were all sequenced from one sample in a study of T cell responses to AZD1222 COVID-19 vaccine. Repertoires were generated with immunoSEQ multiplex PCR, while TCRdb's copy carries only in-frame clones and drops some. The data show 100,000 to 150,000 clones, about nine tenths seen once. Sample: peripheral blood, taken on day 0 of AZD1222 vaccination. These receptors originate from an adult in good health.

This clone came up once. The CDR3 loop is CASSHSGTASAFF. The CDR3 nucleotides read TGTGCCAGCAGCCACTCCGGGACCGCTTCAGCTTTCTTT. The chain joins TRBV7-2 to TRBJ1-1; weak D call: TRBD1 (5 bases). With 5 bases removed from V and 10 bases from J, the gap between germline ends came to 17 bases. The CDR3 is made up of 13 amino acids. CDR1 and CDR2 (germline): SGHTA, FQGNSA.

V and J are TRBV5-4 and TRBJ2-7; 8 bases are a match to TRBD2. Trimming cost V 0 bases and J 7 bases; bases outside gene matches: 6. The CDR3 runs to 14 residues. Germline V gene data show CDR1 as SGHNT and CDR2 as YYREEE (reference sequence). CDR3 loop: CASSLGGGPREQYF. The CDR3 coding sequence is TGTGCCAGCAGCTTGGGCGGGGGGCCTCGGGAGCAGTACTTC.

This clone was seen a handful of times. The chain employs TRBV28 and TRBJ1-5; D not resolved. The CDR3 is 12 residues long. From germline, CDR1 is MDHEN and CDR2 SYDVKM. Trimming pared 5 bases from V and 9 bases from J, leaving 11 bases between. CDR3 loop: CASSAPRGPQHF. As DNA, the CDR3 is TGTGCCAGCAGTGCCCCCCGAGGGCCCCAGCATTTT.

The CDR3 reads CASRDRPYNEQFF. In nucleotides, the CDR3 is TGTGCCAGCAGAGATAGACCCTACAATGAGCAGTTCTTC. V and J are TRBV12-3 or TRBV12-4 and TRBJ2-1, with D unclear. V lost 6 bases to trimming and J lost 2 bases, with 8 bases between them. The CDR3 extends over 13 amino acids.

A single count supports this clone. This chain joins TRBV19 and TRBJ1-3; D gene ambiguous. This CDR3 spans 13 amino acids. Per germline, CDR1 LNHDA and CDR2 SQIVND (reference sequence). Trimming shortened V by 5 bases and J by 0 bases, and 5 bases separated the two germline ends. CDR3 residues: CASSSFSGNTIYF. CDR3 nucleotide sequence: TGTGCCAGTAGTTCCTTCTCTGGAAACACCATATATTTT.

The rearrangement joins TRBV2 to TRBJ1-2; 12 positions agree with TRBD1. The CDR3 sequence is 16 residues long. After removal of 2 bases from V and 11 bases from J, the junction contained 12 bases not matched to a gene. Germline loops: CDR1 SNHLY, CDR2 FYNNEI. The CDR3 loop reads CASSEILGQGARGYTF. Written as DNA, the CDR3 is TGTGCCAGCAGTGAAATCCTGGGACAGGGGGCGCGAGGGTACACCTTC.

This sequence joins TRBV5-5 and TRBJ1-1; 9 bases fit TRBD1. CDR1 is SGHKS, CDR2 YYEKEE, per germline (reference sequence). The CDR3 length is 17 residues. Unmatched junction bases numbered 6, after V lost 0 bases and J lost 0 bases. CDR3 sequence reads: CASSLAETGGMNTEAFF. The CDR3 DNA follows: TGTGCCAGCAGCTTGGCCGAGACAGGGGGGATGAACACTGAAGCTTTCTTT.

J is TRBJ1-4 and V is TRBV5-4; 9 bases match TRBD1. V trimming: 4 bases; J trimming: 7 bases; junction bases outside the gene matches: 5. The CDR3 extends over 14 amino acids. CDR1 and CDR2 (germline): SGHNT, YYREEE (reference sequence). The CDR3 is CASSGDREGEKLFF. The CDR3 DNA reads as TGTGCCAGCAGCGGGGACAGGGAAGGTGAAAAACTGTTTTTT.

The chain couples TRBV28 to TRBJ2-7; 7 positions agree with TRBD1. J was trimmed by 3 bases and V by 5 bases; bases with no gene match: 13. The CDR3 contains 16 residues. Per the germline V gene, CDR1 is MDHEN and CDR2 is SYDVKM. In DNA, the CDR3 is TGTGCCAGCAGTCTCCGGACAGGACTTCTAATCTACGAGCAGTACTTC. It translates to CASSLRTGLLIYEQYF.

This clone came up once. This chain links TRBV5-4 with TRBJ1-1, with D tentatively TRBD1 (5 bases). The CDR3 sequence is 14 residues long. Germline V gene lookup returns CDR1 SGHNT and CDR2 YYREEE (reference sequence). V lost 2 bases and J lost 0, with 8 bases in between. This CDR3 reads CASSFLGVNTEAFF. CDR3 in DNA: TGTGCCAGCAGCTTTCTGGGGGTGAACACTGAAGCTTTCTTT.

Concerning this clone itself: This specimen includes other DNA sequences encoding the same CDR3. The chain combines TRBV5-1 with TRBJ1-2; 7 nucleotides match TRBD1. CDR1 SGHRS and CDR2 YFSETQ come from the germline V gene. V was clipped by 4 bases and J by 4 bases; unmatched bases: 7. This CDR3 has 14 amino acids. CDR3 sequence reads: CASSILQGGYGYTF. CDR3 DNA: TGCGCCAGCAGCATCCTGCAGGGGGGCTATGGCTACACCTTC.

This chain links TRBV9 with TRBJ2-3; 7 positions match TRBD1. This CDR3 contains 14 residues. Per the germline V gene, CDR1 is SGDLS and CDR2 is YYNGEE. The trim removed 5 bases at V and 5 bases at J, leaving 8 bases unmatched. The CDR3 DNA reads as TGTGCCAGCAGTCCTAGGGGGCGCTTAGATACGCAGTATTTT. Its translation: CASSPRGRLDTQYF.

The gene calls are TRBV10-3 and TRBJ1-1; 7 bases line up with TRBD1. The J segment lost 0 bases and the V segment lost 5 bases, leaving 9 bases of the junction unmatched. Per the germline V gene, CDR1 is ENHRY and CDR2 is SYGVKD. The CDR3 consists of 16 residues. The CDR3 loop reads CAISRTGAFLNTEAFF. For the CDR3, the DNA is TGTGCCATCAGTCGGACAGGCGCGTTTTTGAACACTGAAGCTTTCTTT.

As to this clone: The sample has other DNA sequences that encode this CDR3 too. This sequence joins TRBV7-2 and TRBJ2-5; no firm D call. The germline CDR1 and CDR2 sequences are SGHTA and FQGNSA. CDR3 length: 11 amino acids. Trimming pared 2 bases from V and 3 bases from J, leaving 1 base between. As DNA, the CDR3 is TGTGCCAGCAGCTTAAAAGAGACCCAGTACTTC. Amino acid sequence: CASSLKETQYF. The variable domain in full, with the rest retrieved from reference TRBV7-2 and TRBJ2-5, is GAGVSQSPSNKVTEKGKDVELRCDPISGHTALYWYRQSLGQGLEFLIYFQGNSAPDKSGLPSDRFSAERTGGSVSTLTIQRTQQEDSAVYLCASSLKETQYFGPGTRLLVL.

V usage is TRBV30 and J usage is TRBJ2-6; the match to TRBD2 covers 10 bases. V was pared by 0 bases and J by 0 bases, with 8 bases of the junction left unmatched. CDR1 and CDR2 from the germline V gene are GTSNPN and SVGIG (reference sequence). This CDR3 region has 19 residues. CDR3: CAWSVLWERGGSGANVLTF. The DNA for the CDR3 is TGTGCCTGGAGTGTACTATGGGAGCGGGGGGGCTCTGGGGCCAACGTCCTGACTTTC.

V is TRBV19 and J is TRBJ1-6; 8 positions agree with TRBD1. The CDR3 consists of 13 residues. Germline loops: CDR1 LNHDA, CDR2 SQIVND (reference sequence). The V and J ends lost 5 bases and 7 bases, in that order; junction bases with no gene match: 1. CDR3 nucleotides: TGTGCCAGTAGTCGACAGGGGAATTCACCCCTCCACTTT. Amino acid sequence: CASSRQGNSPLHF.

The CDR3 region has the DNA TGTGCCAGCAGCTTAGGGGGAAATGAAAAACTGTTTTTT. Amino acids: CASSLGGNEKLFF. This chain joins TRBV7-2 and TRBJ1-4; D is undetermined. Germline V gene lookup returns CDR1 SGHTA and CDR2 FQGNSA. V shed 1 base and J shed 5 bases, with 5 bases lying between them. This CDR3 has 13 amino acids.

This clone has a handful of counts. V and J are TRBV9 and TRBJ2-7; perhaps D is TRBD1 or TRBD2 (5 bases each). This CDR3 comprises 14 residues. The V and J ends lost 2 bases and 4 bases respectively, with 13 bases between them. Germline CDR1 SGDLS, CDR2 YYNGEE. The CDR3 DNA reads TGTGCCAGCAGCGTTGGGACGGAAGAGTACGAGCAGTACTTC. Protein sequence: CASSVGTEEYEQYF.

The chain is built from TRBV6-1 and TRBJ1-2; D is possibly TRBD1 (5 bases). Germline loops: CDR1 MNHNS, CDR2 SASEGT. Between the trimmed V and J ends, which lost 1 base and 0 bases, there was a span of 9 bases. This CDR3 contains 15 residues. Here the CDR3 DNA reads TGTGCCAGCAGTGAAGGGGGGAGGGCTAACTATGGCTACACCTTC. Translated, it gives CASSEGGRANYGYTF.

This chain links TRBV18 with TRBJ1-1; D is perhaps TRBD1 (6 bases). V was shortened by 1 base and J by 3 bases, with 9 bases between the two germline ends. This CDR3 spans 14 amino acids. Germline loops: CDR1 KGHSH, CDR2 LQKENI. DNA for the CDR3: TGTGCCAGCTCACCACAGGGGGGAGACACTGAAGCTTTCTTT. Amino acid sequence: CASSPQGGDTEAFF.

V is TRBV4-2 and J is TRBJ1-5; 8 nucleotides align to TRBD1. CDR1 LGHNA and CDR2 YNFKEQ come from the germline V gene. This CDR3 spans 16 amino acids. With 1 base clipped from V and 5 bases from J, the junction kept 7 bases outside the gene matches. CDR3 DNA sequence: TGTGCCAGCAGCCAAGGGTCAGCAGGGGGCCATCAGCCCCAGCATTTT. Translation: CASSQGSAGGHQPQHF.

V usage is TRBV25-1 and J usage is TRBJ2-7, with no clear D. In germline, CDR1 is MGHDK, CDR2 SYGVNS. The CDR3 has 11 amino acids. Trimming pared 7 bases from V and 5 bases from J, leaving 9 bases between. The CDR3 is CASKNGDEQYF. In DNA form, the CDR3 reads TGTGCCAGCAAGAACGGTGACGAGCAGTACTTC.

The chain carries TRBV2 and TRBJ1-2; D perhaps matches TRBD1 (5 bases). The CDR3 loop spans 14 amino acids. Per germline, CDR1 SNHLY and CDR2 FYNNEI. The V and J ends lost 5 bases and 0 bases respectively, with 10 bases between them. CDR3 nucleotide sequence: TGTGCCAGCAGTCCCTCGGGGGCTAACTATGGCTACACCTTC. This encodes CASSPSGANYGYTF. The complete variable domain, with remaining parts taken from reference TRBV2 and TRBJ1-2, reads EPEVTQTPSHQVTQMGQEVILRCVPISNHLYFYWYRQILGQKVEFLVSFYNNEISEKSEIFDDQFSVERPDGSNFTLKIRSTKLEDSAMYFCASSPSGANYGYTFGSGTRLTVV.

This chain joins TRBV12-3 or TRBV12-4 and TRBJ1-1; D may be TRBD1 (5 bases). Trimming shortened V by 6 bases and J by 0 bases, and 8 bases separated the two germline ends. There are 13 residues in the CDR3. CDR3 region: CASRGLMNTEAFF. In nucleotides, the CDR3 is TGTGCCAGCAGGGGACTGATGAACACTGAAGCTTTCTTT.